This TCR beta chain was recovered during a study of long-term antiretroviral therapy in people with HIV. This CDR3 contains 15 residues. Germline V CDR1 and CDR2: SGHVS, FNYEAQ. The V end was cut by 5 bases, the J end by 1 base, with 14 bases between. Treatment for every participant with HIV took place in the United States. Study results and caveats: Sampling of blood ran from 2004 to 2017, and older ART regimens were possibly in use.

The assay used was immunoSEQ (version v3.0), run at survey level. The assay was immunoSEQ multiplex PCR, and TCRdb's table has in-frame clones only and misses some. The table includes about 42,000 clones, around 86% detected once. Notes on this clone: No antigen is known for it.

The receptor was isolated from a woman aged 45 to 65 with HIV. This specimen consisted of unsorted PBMCs, obtained 0.1 years before starting antiretroviral therapy. The chain combines TRBV7-6 with TRBJ2-5; D call uncertain. For the CDR3, the DNA is TGTGCCAGCAGCGTGATGGCAGGTCCCCAAGAGACCCAGTACTTC. Translated, it gives CASSVMAGPQETQYF.